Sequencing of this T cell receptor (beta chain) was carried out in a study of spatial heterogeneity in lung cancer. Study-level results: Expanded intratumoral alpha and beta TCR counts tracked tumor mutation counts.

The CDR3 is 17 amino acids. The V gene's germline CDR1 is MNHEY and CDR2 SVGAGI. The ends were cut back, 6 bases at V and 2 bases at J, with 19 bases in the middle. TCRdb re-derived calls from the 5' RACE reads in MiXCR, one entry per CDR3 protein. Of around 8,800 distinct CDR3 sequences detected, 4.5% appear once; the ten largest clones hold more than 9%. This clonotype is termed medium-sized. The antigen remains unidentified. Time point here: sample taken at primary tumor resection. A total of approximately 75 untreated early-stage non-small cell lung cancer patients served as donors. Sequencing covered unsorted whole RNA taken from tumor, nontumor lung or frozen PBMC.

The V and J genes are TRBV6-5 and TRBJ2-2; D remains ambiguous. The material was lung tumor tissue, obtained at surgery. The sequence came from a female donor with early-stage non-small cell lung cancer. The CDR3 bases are TGTGCCAGCAGACTTCAGACTCCCACACCCAACACCGGGGAGCTGTTTTTT. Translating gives CASRLQTPTPNTGELFF.